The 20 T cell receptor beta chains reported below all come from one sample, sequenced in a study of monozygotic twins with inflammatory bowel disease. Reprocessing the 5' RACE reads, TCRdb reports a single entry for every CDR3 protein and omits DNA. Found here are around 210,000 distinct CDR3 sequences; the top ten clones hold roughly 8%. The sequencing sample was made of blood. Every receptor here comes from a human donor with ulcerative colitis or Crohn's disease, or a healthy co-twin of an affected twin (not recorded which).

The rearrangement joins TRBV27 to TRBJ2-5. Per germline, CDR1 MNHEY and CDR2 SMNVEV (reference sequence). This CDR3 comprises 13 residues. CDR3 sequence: CASSFEYQETQYF.

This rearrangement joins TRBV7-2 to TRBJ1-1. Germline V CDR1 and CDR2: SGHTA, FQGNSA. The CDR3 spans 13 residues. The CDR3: CASSLRGVTEAFF.

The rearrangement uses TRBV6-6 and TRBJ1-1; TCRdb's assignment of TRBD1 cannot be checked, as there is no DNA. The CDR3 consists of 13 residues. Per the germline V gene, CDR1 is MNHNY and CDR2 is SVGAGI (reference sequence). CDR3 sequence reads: CASRGPGNTEAFF.

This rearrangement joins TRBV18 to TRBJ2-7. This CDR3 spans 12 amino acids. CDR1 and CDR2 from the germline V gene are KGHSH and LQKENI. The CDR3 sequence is CASSPTGNEQYF.

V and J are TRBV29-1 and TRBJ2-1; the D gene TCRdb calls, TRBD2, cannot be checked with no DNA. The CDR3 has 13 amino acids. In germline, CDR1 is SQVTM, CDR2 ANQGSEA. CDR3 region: CSVQAGVGNEQFF.

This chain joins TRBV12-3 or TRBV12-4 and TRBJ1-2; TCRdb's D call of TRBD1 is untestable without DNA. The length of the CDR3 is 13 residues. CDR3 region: CASSLGQAYGYTF.

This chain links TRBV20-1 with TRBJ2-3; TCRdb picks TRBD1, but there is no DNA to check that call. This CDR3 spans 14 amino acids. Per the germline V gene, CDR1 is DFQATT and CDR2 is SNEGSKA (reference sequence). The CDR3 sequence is CSAGSTFPSYTQYF.

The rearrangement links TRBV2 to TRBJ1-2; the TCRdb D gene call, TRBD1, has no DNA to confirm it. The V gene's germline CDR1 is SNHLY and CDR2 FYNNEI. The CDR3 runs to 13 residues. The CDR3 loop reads CASSGQGLRGYTF.

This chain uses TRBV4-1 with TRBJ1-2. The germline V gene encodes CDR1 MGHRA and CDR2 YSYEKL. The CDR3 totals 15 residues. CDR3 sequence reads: CASSQGPRVGDSYTF.

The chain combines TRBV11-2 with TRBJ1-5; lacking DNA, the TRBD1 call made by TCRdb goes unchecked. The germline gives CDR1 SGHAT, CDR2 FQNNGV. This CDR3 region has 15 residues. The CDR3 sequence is CASSLDTSPGAARHF.

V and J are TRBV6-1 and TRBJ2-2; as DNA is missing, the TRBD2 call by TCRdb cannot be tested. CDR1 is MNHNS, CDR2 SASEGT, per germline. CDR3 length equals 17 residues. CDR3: CASSEALAGPVTGELFF.

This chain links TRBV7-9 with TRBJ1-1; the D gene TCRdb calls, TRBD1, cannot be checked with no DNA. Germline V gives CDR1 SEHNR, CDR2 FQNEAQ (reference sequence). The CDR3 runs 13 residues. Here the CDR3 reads CASRFTGDTEAFF. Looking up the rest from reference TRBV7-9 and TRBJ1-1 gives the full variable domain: DTGVSQNPRHKITKRGQNVTFRCDPISEHNRLYWYRQTLGQGPEFLTYFQNEAQLEKSRLLSDRFSAERPKGSFSTLEIQRTEQGDSAMYLCASRFTGDTEAFFGQGTRLTVV.

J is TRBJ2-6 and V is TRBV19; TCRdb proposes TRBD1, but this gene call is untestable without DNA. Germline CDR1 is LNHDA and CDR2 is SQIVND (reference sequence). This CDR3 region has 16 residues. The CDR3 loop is CASRDRAFSGANVLTF.

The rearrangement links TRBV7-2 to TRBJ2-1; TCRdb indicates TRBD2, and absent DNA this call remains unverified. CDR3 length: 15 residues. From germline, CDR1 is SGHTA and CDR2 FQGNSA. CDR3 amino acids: CASSLGPARYNEQFF.

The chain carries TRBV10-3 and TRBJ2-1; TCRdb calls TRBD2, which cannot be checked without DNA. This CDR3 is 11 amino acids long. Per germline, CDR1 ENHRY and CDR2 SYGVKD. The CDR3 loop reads CAVTEREVRFF.

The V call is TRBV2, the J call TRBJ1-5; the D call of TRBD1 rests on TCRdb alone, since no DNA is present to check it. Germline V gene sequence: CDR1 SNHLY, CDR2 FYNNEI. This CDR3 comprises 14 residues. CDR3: CASSEQGGNQPQHF. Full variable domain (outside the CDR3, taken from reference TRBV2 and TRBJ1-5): EPEVTQTPSHQVTQMGQEVILRCVPISNHLYFYWYRQILGQKVEFLVSFYNNEISEKSEIFDDQFSVERPDGSNFTLKIRSTKLEDSAMYFCASSEQGGNQPQHFGDGTRLSIL.

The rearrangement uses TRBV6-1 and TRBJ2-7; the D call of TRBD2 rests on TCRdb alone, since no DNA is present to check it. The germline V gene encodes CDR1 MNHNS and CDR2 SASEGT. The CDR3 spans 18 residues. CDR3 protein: CASSEPPLGTSGNDEQYF.

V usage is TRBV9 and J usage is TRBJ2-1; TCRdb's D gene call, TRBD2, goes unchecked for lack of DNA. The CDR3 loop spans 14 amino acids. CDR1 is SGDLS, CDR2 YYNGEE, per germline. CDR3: CASSVDGRNNEQFF.

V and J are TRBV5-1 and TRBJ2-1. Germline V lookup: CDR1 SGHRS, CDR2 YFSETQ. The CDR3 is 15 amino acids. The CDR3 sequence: CASSLVGYSYNEQFF.

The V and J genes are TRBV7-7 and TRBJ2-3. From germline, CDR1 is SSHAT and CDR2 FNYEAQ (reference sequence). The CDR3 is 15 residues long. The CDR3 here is CASSLGLARTDTQYF.